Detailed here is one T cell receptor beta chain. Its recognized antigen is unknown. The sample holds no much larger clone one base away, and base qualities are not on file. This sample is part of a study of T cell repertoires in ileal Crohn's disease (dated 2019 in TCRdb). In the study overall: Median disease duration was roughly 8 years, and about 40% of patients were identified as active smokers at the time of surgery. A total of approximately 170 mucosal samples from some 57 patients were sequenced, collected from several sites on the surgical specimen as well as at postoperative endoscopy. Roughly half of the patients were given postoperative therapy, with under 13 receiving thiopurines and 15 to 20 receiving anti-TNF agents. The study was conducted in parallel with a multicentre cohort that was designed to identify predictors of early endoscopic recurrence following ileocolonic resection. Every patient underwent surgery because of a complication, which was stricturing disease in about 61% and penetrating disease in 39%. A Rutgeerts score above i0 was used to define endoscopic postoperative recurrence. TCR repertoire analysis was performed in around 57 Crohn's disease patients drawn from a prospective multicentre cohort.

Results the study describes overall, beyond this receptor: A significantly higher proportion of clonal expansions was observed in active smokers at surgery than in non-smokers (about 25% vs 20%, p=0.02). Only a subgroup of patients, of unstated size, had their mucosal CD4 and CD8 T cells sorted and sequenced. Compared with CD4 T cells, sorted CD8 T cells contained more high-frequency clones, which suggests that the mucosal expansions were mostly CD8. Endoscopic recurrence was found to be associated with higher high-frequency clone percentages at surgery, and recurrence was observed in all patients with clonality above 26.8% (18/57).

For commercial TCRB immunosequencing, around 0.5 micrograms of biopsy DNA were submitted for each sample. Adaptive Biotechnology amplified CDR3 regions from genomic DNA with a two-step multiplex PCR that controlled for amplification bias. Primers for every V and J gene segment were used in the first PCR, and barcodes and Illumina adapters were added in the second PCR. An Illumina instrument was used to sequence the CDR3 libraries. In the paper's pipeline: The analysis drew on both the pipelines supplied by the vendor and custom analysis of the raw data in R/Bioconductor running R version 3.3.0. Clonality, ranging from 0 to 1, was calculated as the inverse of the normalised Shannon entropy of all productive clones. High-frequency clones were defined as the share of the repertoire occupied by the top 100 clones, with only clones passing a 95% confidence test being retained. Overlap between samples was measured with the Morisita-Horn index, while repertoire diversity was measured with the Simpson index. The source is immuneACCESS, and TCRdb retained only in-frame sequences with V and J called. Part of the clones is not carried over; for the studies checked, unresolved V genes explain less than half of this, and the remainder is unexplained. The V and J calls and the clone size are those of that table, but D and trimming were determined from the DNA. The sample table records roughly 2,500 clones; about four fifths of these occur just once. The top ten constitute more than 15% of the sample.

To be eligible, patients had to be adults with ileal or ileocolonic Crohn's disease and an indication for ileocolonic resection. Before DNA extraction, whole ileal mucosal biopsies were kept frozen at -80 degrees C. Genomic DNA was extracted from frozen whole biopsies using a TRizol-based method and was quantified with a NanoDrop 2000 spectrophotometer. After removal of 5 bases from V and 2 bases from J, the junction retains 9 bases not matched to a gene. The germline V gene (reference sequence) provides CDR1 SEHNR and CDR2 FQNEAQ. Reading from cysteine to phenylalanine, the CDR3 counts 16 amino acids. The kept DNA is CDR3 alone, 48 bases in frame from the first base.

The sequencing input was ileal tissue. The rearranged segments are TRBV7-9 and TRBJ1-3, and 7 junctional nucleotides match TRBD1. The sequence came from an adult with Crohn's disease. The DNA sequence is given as TGTGCCAGCAGCCGAACAGACAGGGACGCTGGAAACACCATATATTTT. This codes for CASSRTDRDAGNTIYF.